The 7 T cell receptor beta chains below come from one sample, sequenced in a study of T-cell memory formation after mild COVID-19. TCRdb redid the calling of the 5' RACE reads with MiXCR, one entry per CDR3 protein. This sample yields 150,000 to 200,000 distinct CDR3 sequences, of which more than 15% are seen a single time; around 2% belongs to the top ten. The sample comprised PBMCs or a T cell subset sorted from them (not recorded which). These receptors were collected from an adult woman who had mild COVID-19 (a few samples of this study predate the infection). Cell type and time point are not known.

The chain links TRBV5-1 to TRBJ2-1; a possible D gene is TRBD2 (7 bases). The CDR3 loop spans 14 amino acids. Germline lookup yields CDR1 SGHRS and CDR2 YFSETQ. V was cut by 0 bases and J by 8 bases, with 12 bases left in between. CDR3 in DNA: TGCGCCAGCAGCTTGGTGGGGGGGCGAGATGAGCAGTTCTTC. It yields the protein CASSLVGGRDEQFF.

This clonotype was counted only a few times. The chain is built from TRBV6-6 and TRBJ1-4; no reliable D call. Deletions cut 2 bases from V and 8 bases from J, with 12 bases between. Germline CDR1 is MNHNY and CDR2 is SVGAGI (reference sequence). The CDR3 covers 14 residues. In nucleotides, the CDR3 is TGTGCCAGCAGTTACCCCGGCACGAACGAAAAACTGTTTTTT. Translated: CASSYPGTNEKLFF.

The chain joins TRBV10-3 to TRBJ2-7; 9 bases fit TRBD2. V shed 3 bases and J 3 bases; nucleotides not matched to a gene: 6. CDR3 length equals 15 residues. Germline V gene sequence: CDR1 ENHRY, CDR2 SYGVKD. The CDR3 reads CAISDGGSGGYEQYF. The CDR3 DNA follows: TGTGCCATCAGTGACGGTGGTAGCGGGGGCTACGAGCAGTACTTC.

The rearrangement links TRBV20-1 to TRBJ2-7; perhaps TRBD1 as D (6 bases). Trimming shortened V by 5 bases and J by 0 bases, and 14 bases separated the two germline ends. The CDR3 is 14 residues long. Germline-derived CDR1 and CDR2 are DFQATT and SNEGSKA (reference sequence). CDR3 DNA: TGCAGTGCTTTCCCGACAGGACGCTCCTACGAGCAGTACTTC. As protein: CSAFPTGRSYEQYF.

This clonotype turned up a few times. This rearrangement joins TRBV9 to TRBJ2-5; 8 positions match TRBD2. This CDR3 has 16 residues. The germline V gene has CDR1 SGDLS and CDR2 YYNGEE. V dropped 2 bases and J dropped 1; count of bases not matched to a gene: 7. Here the CDR3 reads CASSVGTAGVQETQYF. CDR3 nucleotide sequence: TGTGCCAGCAGCGTGGGCACAGCGGGAGTCCAAGAGACCCAGTACTTC.

This clonotype was found a few times. The J gene is TRBJ1-4, the V gene TRBV12-3 or TRBV12-4; 9 nucleotides line up with TRBD1. This CDR3 has 14 residues. V was pared by 5 bases and J by 6 bases, with 4 bases of the junction left unmatched. The CDR3 bases are TGTGCCAGCAGTCCGACAGGGGGAGATGAAAAACTGTTTTTT. It encodes CASSPTGGDEKLFF.

This clonotype has just a few counts. The rearrangement joins TRBV11-2 to TRBJ1-6; unclear D gene. Germline CDR1 is SGHAT and CDR2 is FQNNGV. This CDR3 spans 12 amino acids. Trimming pared 4 bases from V and 9 bases from J, leaving 7 bases between. The CDR3 protein is CASSWPSSPLHF. CDR3 nucleotide sequence: TGTGCCAGCAGCTGGCCTTCTTCACCCCTCCACTTT.